These 27 T cell receptor beta chains came from one sample sequenced in a study of cytomegalovirus exposure and HLA in healthy donors. The study ran its PCR with 60 Vbeta and 13 Jbeta primers. Data came from immunoSEQ multiplex PCR; TCRdb stores just in-frame clones and leaves some out. Of about 130,000 clones listed, roughly 85% were seen once; the top ten hold roughly 20%. The sample consisted of PBMCs. Receptors were obtained from a man aged 18 to 30 in good health and CMV-seropositive.

This chain uses TRBV4-1 with TRBJ1-1, with a tentative D call TRBD1 (5 bases). The germline V and J ends were trimmed by 4 bases and 3 bases, with 15 bases remaining between them. The CDR3 consists of 15 residues. In germline, CDR1 is MGHRA, CDR2 YSYEKL. The CDR3: CASSLPGGLYTEAFF. The DNA of the CDR3 is TGCGCCAGCAGCCTTCCGGGGGGTCTTTACACTGAAGCTTTCTTT.

The rearrangement uses TRBV28 and TRBJ1-1, with D possibly being TRBD1 (5 bases). The CDR3 is made up of 14 amino acids. Trimming cost V 8 bases and J 8 bases, with 21 bases left between them. The germline CDR1 and CDR2 sequences are MDHEN and SYDVKM. In nucleotides, the CDR3 is TGTGCCAGCTCTCAACCCGGGGGTTTTGTGGAAGCTTTCTTT. Its protein product is CASSQPGGFVEAFF.

A word on this clone: A junction end diverges from the germline sequence, so it may reflect a read error. At the DNA level, this CDR3 is encoded by other sequences in the same sample as well. V gene TRBV30 combines with J gene TRBJ2-5; D is possibly TRBD2 (5 bases). The CDR3 runs 13 residues. The V gene's germline CDR1 is GTSNPN and CDR2 SVGIG (reference sequence). The CDR3 DNA is TGCGCCTGGAGTGTAGGAGGCAAGGAGACCCAGTACTTC. This codes for CAWSVGGKETQYF.

V gene TRBV10-3 combines with J gene TRBJ2-1; D possibly corresponds to TRBD2 (5 bases). Germline loops: CDR1 ENHRY, CDR2 SYGVKD. Trimming shortened V by 3 bases and J by 5 bases, and 8 bases separated the two germline ends. The CDR3 consists of 13 residues. The CDR3 sequence: CAISDTADNEQFF. The CDR3 nucleotides are TGTGCCATCAGTGACACAGCGGACAATGAGCAGTTCTTC.

The rearrangement joins TRBV18 to TRBJ1-1, with 8 bases identical to TRBD1. V shed 6 bases, J shed 11 bases, and the junction held 14 bases outside the gene matches. The CDR3 consists of 14 residues. The germline V gene encodes CDR1 KGHSH and CDR2 LQKENI. The CDR3 DNA is TGTGCCAGCTCCCTCGGACAGGGAGTAAGGGAGGCTTTCTTT. Encoded protein: CASSLGQGVREAFF.

The chain joins TRBV11-2 to TRBJ1-2, with D possibly being TRBD1 (6 bases). The CDR3 runs 15 residues. The germline V gene has CDR1 SGHAT and CDR2 FQNNGV. The V end lost 1 base, the J end lost 7 bases, and 16 bases lay between the germline ends. The CDR3 region has the DNA TGTGCCAGCAGCTTAGTATCAGGGGAAGGATTTGGCTACACCTTC. Its translation: CASSLVSGEGFGYTF. The whole variable domain, filled in from reference TRBV11-2 and TRBJ1-2, reads EAGVAQSPRYKIIEKRQSVAFWCNPISGHATLYWYQQILGQGPKLLIQFQNNGVVDDSQLPKDRFSAERLKGVDSTLKIQPAKLEDSAVYLCASSLVSGEGFGYTFGSGTRLTVV.

This clone was counted a few times. A read error may produce the germline difference seen at one junction end. This chain joins TRBV10-3 and TRBJ2-1, with TRBD1 matching 9 bases. Germline V gives CDR1 ENHRY, CDR2 SYGVKD. The CDR3 totals 15 residues. CDR3 coding DNA: TGTGCCAGCAGTTTCGGGACAGGGAGGATGAATGAGCAGTTCTTC. It yields the protein CASSFGTGRMNEQFF.

The chain employs TRBV11-2 and TRBJ1-4; D is ambiguous. CDR1 is SGHAT, CDR2 FQNNGV, per germline. The CDR3 length is 13 residues. V was pared by 0 bases and J by 8 bases, with 7 bases between. CDR3 bases: TGTGCCAGCAGCTTAGAATTTTCAGAAAAACTGTTTTTT. Residues: CASSLEFSEKLFF. Supplemented by reference TRBV11-2 and TRBJ1-4, the full variable domain reads EAGVAQSPRYKIIEKRQSVAFWCNPISGHATLYWYQQILGQGPKLLIQFQNNGVVDDSQLPKDRFSAERLKGVDSTLKIQPAKLEDSAVYLCASSLEFSEKLFFGSGTQLSVL.

The rearrangement uses TRBV29-1 and TRBJ1-2; D unresolved. Germline V CDR1 and CDR2: SQVTM, ANQGSEA. Trimming stripped 4 bases from V and 8 bases from J, with 14 bases between. The length of the CDR3 is 12 residues. The CDR3 sequence is CSVGVGVEGYTF. CDR3 DNA sequence: TGCAGCGTTGGCGTCGGGGTAGAAGGCTACACCTTC.

The CDR3 DNA is TGTGCCAGCAGTTACCCGGGACTGCAATATGGCTACACCTTC. It codes for CASSYPGLQYGYTF. The rearrangement joins TRBV6-6 to TRBJ1-2; possibly TRBD1 for D (5 bases). Trimming shortened V by 2 bases and J by 5 bases, and 12 bases separated the two germline ends. From germline, CDR1 is MNHNY and CDR2 SVGAGI (reference sequence). There are 14 residues in the CDR3.

This clone has just one count. The chain is built from TRBV5-5 and TRBJ1-5, with D possibly TRBD1 on 6 matching bases. In germline, CDR1 is SGHKS, CDR2 YYEKEE (reference sequence). With 0 bases removed from V and 7 bases from J, the gap between germline ends came to 17 bases. The CDR3 runs 16 residues. CDR3 coding DNA: TGTGCCAGCAGCTTGGGGGACACCCTCTGGGGACAGCCCCAGCATTTT. This sequence encodes CASSLGDTLWGQPQHF.

The sample holds one count of this clone. V and J are TRBV10-3 and TRBJ1-1, with TRBD1 matching over 8 bases. With V trimmed by 0 bases and J by 3 bases, 6 bases remained unmatched. In germline, CDR1 is ENHRY, CDR2 SYGVKD. CDR3 length: 16 residues. CDR3 amino acids: CAISESTGAGDTEAFF. The CDR3 nucleotides are TGTGCCATCAGTGAGTCGACAGGGGCGGGAGACACTGAAGCTTTCTTT.

The chain carries TRBV25-1 and TRBJ1-6, with 9 positions matching TRBD1. This CDR3 is built from 18 residues. Trimming took 1 base from V and 4 from J; bases not matched to a gene: 8. The germline CDR1 and CDR2 sequences are MGHDK and SYGVNS. The CDR3 reads CASSEFRGQGNYNSPLHF. The CDR3 DNA is TGTGCCAGCAGTGAATTTAGGGGACAGGGAAATTATAATTCACCCCTCCACTTT. The complete variable domain, with remaining parts taken from reference TRBV25-1 and TRBJ1-6, reads EADIYQTPRYLVIGTGKKITLECSQTMGHDKMYWYQQDPGMELHLIHYSYGVNSTEKGDLSSESTVSRIRTEHFPLTLESARPSHTSQYLCASSEFRGQGNYNSPLHFGNGTRLTVT.

The chain uses TRBV15 and TRBJ1-4; 7 bases match TRBD1. The length of the CDR3 is 15 residues. V dropped 9 bases and J dropped 3; count of bases not matched to a gene: 10. CDR1 LNHNV and CDR2 YYDKDF come from the germline V gene (reference sequence). In DNA, the CDR3 is TGTGCCACGACGCGTCACAGGGGAGCTAATGAAAAACTGTTTTTT. It translates to CATTRHRGANEKLFF.

This chain joins TRBV5-4 and TRBJ2-4, with 9 bases identical to TRBD2. This CDR3 is 15 amino acids long. With V trimmed by 4 bases and J by 1 base, 3 bases remained unmatched. Germline V lookup: CDR1 SGHNT, CDR2 YYREEE (reference sequence). Here the CDR3 reads CASSPSGAAKNIQYF. CDR3 sequence (DNA): TGTGCCAGCAGCCCTAGCGGGGCCGCCAAAAACATTCAGTACTTC.

V usage is TRBV7-9 and J usage is TRBJ2-3; 8 bases are shared with TRBD2. With 4 bases clipped from V and 3 bases from J, the junction kept 6 bases outside the gene matches. This CDR3 is 15 amino acids long. Germline CDR1 is SEHNR and CDR2 is FQNEAQ (reference sequence). In nucleotides, the CDR3 is TGTGCCAGCAGCTACGGACTAGCCCCGACAGATACGCAGTATTTT. Protein sequence: CASSYGLAPTDTQYF.

Here the CDR3 DNA reads TGTGCCAGTATCGCAGGCGCCTCTATTACCGGGGAGCTGTTTTTT. Encoded protein: CASIAGASITGELFF. The chain uses TRBV19 and TRBJ2-2; no definite D call. The CDR3 length is 15 residues. The V gene lost 7 bases and the J gene lost 5 bases, with 17 bases spanning the gap. The germline V gene has CDR1 LNHDA and CDR2 SQIVND (reference sequence).

CDR3 protein: CASSEIRFYGYTF. CDR3 DNA: TGTGCCAGCAGTGAGATCAGGTTCTATGGCTACACCTTC. The rearrangement joins TRBV2 to TRBJ1-2; D call uncertain. V was shortened by 3 bases and J by 4 bases, with 9 bases between the two germline ends. The CDR3 has 13 residues. Germline-derived CDR1 and CDR2 are SNHLY and FYNNEI. Full variable domain (outside the CDR3, taken from reference TRBV2 and TRBJ1-2): EPEVTQTPSHQVTQMGQEVILRCVPISNHLYFYWYRQILGQKVEFLVSFYNNEISEKSEIFDDQFSVERPDGSNFTLKIRSTKLEDSAMYFCASSEIRFYGYTFGSGTRLTVV.

J is TRBJ1-4 and V is TRBV2; D may be TRBD1 (5 bases). There are 13 residues in the CDR3. With 3 bases removed from V and 12 bases from J, the gap between germline ends came to 14 bases. Germline CDR1 is SNHLY and CDR2 is FYNNEI. The CDR3 sequence: CASSDGQGQELFF. CDR3 sequence (DNA): TGTGCCAGCAGTGATGGGCAGGGTCAAGAACTGTTTTTT.

This rearrangement joins TRBV27 to TRBJ1-1; 10 nucleotides match TRBD1. Germline trimming cut 4 bases from V and 6 bases from J; bases unmatched to any gene: 5. CDR1 is MNHEY and CDR2 is SMNVEV in the germline V gene (reference sequence). This CDR3 spans 14 amino acids. The CDR3 is CASSWTGGTPEAFF. The DNA for the CDR3 is TGTGCCAGCAGTTGGACAGGGGGAACGCCTGAAGCTTTCTTT.

This clone was found a few times. The chain carries TRBV19 and TRBJ1-5, with a possible D match to TRBD1 (5 bases). The V gene's germline CDR1 is LNHDA and CDR2 SQIVND (reference sequence). The germline V and J ends were trimmed by 5 bases and 0 bases, with 14 bases remaining between them. The CDR3 runs 16 residues. The CDR3 loop is CASSGRQTHSNQPQHF. CDR3 DNA sequence: TGTGCCAGTAGTGGCAGACAGACCCATAGCAATCAGCCCCAGCATTTT. Full variable domain (remainder filled in from reference TRBV19 and TRBJ1-5): DGGITQSPKYLFRKEGQNVTLSCEQNLNHDAMYWYRQDPGQGLRLIYYSQIVNDFQKGDIAEGYSVSREKKESFPLTVTSAQKNPTAFYLCASSGRQTHSNQPQHFGDGTRLSIL.

In its sample, this clone was seen once. The chain couples TRBV6-5 to TRBJ2-3, with a tentative D call TRBD1 (5 bases). The CDR3 spans 14 residues. Germline CDR1 is MNHEY and CDR2 is SVGAGI. V lost 8 bases and J lost 0, with 12 bases in between. The CDR3 DNA sequence: TGTGCCAGCCAAGCACAGGTTAGCACAGATACGCAGTATTTT. It codes for CASQAQVSTDTQYF.

Details on this clone: The CDR3 end shows no conserved phenylalanine or tryptophan, and so a read error is likely. No DNA is shown, since the ends of the CDR3 on it are uncertain; the CDR3 is the one TCRdb lists. The rearrangement uses TRBV15 and TRBJ1-1; the D segment call TRBD1 is taken from the table without a DNA check. Termini included, the CDR3 measures 14 amino acids. The germline gives CDR1 LNHNV, CDR2 YYDKDF (reference sequence). The CDR3 loop is CATSRPGTSVSVVL.

A few counts support this clone. The chain combines TRBV2 with TRBJ1-1; D is possibly TRBD1 (6 bases). The CDR3 is 13 residues long. Germline V gene sequence: CDR1 SNHLY, CDR2 FYNNEI. Trimming stripped 6 bases from V and 2 bases from J, with 10 bases between. The CDR3: CASRRTANTEAFF. In DNA form, the CDR3 reads TGTGCCAGCAGGAGGACAGCCAACACTGAAGCTTTCTTT.

The rearrangement uses TRBV4-2 and TRBJ1-1; D not resolved. The CDR3 totals 13 residues. The germline V gene encodes CDR1 LGHNA and CDR2 YNFKEQ. V lost 1 base and J 7 bases, leaving 10 bases between the germline ends. CDR3 sequence (DNA): TGTGCCAGCAGCCAAGGGGCGACCCTTGAAGCTTTCTTT. Its translation: CASSQGATLEAFF.

The chain couples TRBV27 to TRBJ2-1, with 7 positions matching TRBD2. Per the germline V gene, CDR1 is MNHEY and CDR2 is SMNVEV (reference sequence). CDR3 length equals 14 residues. With 4 bases clipped from V and 5 bases from J, the junction kept 5 bases outside the gene matches. The CDR3 DNA is TGTGCCAGCAGTTCTTGGGAGGGCCACAATGAGCAGTTCTTC. It is translated as CASSSWEGHNEQFF.

V and J are TRBV9 and TRBJ2-5; maybe TRBD2 (6 bases). The CDR3 covers 13 residues. Trimming left V 0 bases short and J 3 bases short, with 6 bases between. From germline, CDR1 is SGDLS and CDR2 YYNGEE. CDR3 amino acids: CASSVGGEETQYF. CDR3 coding DNA: TGTGCCAGCAGCGTAGGCGGGGAAGAGACCCAGTACTTC.